This T cell receptor (beta chain) emerged from a study of OX40 agonist ivuxolimab in advanced cancers. The wider study: Every patient in dose escalation had hepatocellular carcinoma, melanoma, renal cell or head and neck cancer.

Assay: immunoSEQ multiplex PCR; the TCRdb copy retains only in-frame clones and omits some. The sample has fewer than 90,000 clones, about 91% seen once. Between the trimmed V and J ends, which lost 6 bases and 1 base, there was a span of 9 bases. The CDR3 runs to 13 residues. From germline, CDR1 is WNHNN and CDR2 SYGVQD (reference sequence). The J gene is TRBJ1-1, the V gene TRBV10-1; no definite D call. The TCR sequence derives from an adult with an advanced solid tumor such as melanoma, head and neck, liver or kidney cancer. The source was CD4+ or CD8+ T cells sorted from blood, collected in a trial of the OX40 agonist ivuxolimab. CDR3 region: CASRQSQNTEAFF. The CDR3 bases are TGCGCCAGCAGACAGAGTCAGAACACTGAAGCTTTCTTT.